This TCR beta chain was sequenced during a study of control samples from healthy donors and cancer patients. TCRdb keeps only in-frame clones here, not all; method: immunoSEQ multiplex PCR. The sample yields some 64,000 clones, 87% seen once. The CDR3 runs to 14 residues. V was pared by 3 bases and J by 0 bases, with 11 bases between. The V gene's germline CDR1 is DFQATT and CDR2 SNEGSKA (reference sequence). This chain connects TRBV20-1 to TRBJ1-1; D is ambiguous. The sequencing sample was made of PBMCs. This receptor was obtained from a woman in her 50s with head and neck cancer. Here the CDR3 reads CSASDPVLNTEAFF. The CDR3 region has the DNA TGCAGTGCTAGTGACCCGGTTTTGAACACTGAAGCTTTCTTT.